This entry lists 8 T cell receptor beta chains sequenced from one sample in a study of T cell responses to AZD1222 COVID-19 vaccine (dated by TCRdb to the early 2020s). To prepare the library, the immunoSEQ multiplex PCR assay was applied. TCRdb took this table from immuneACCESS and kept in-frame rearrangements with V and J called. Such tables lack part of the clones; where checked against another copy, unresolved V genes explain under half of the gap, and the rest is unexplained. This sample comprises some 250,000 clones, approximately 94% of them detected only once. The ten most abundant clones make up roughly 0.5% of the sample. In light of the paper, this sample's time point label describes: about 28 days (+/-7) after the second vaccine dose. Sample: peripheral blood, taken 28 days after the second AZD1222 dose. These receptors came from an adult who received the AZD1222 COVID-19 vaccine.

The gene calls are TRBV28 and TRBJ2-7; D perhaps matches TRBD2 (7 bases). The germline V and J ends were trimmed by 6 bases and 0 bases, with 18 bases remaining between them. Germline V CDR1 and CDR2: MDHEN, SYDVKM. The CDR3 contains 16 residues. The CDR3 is CASSRGGGDSSYEQYF. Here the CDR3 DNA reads TGTGCCAGCAGCAGAGGGGGAGGGGATAGCTCCTACGAGCAGTACTTC.

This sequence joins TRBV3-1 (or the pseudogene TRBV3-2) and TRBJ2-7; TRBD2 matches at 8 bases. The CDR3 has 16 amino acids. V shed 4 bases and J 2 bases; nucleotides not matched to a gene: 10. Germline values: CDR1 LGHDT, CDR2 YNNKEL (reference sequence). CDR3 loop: CASSLPREGRAYEQYF. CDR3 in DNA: TGTGCCAGCAGCCTTCCCCGGGAGGGCCGGGCCTACGAGCAGTACTTC.

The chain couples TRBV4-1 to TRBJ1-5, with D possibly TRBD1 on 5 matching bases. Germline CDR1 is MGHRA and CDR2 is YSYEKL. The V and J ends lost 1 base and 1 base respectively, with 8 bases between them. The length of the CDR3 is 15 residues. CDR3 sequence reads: CASSQGGASNQPQHF. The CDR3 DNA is TGCGCCAGCAGCCAAGGAGGGGCGAGCAATCAGCCCCAGCATTTT.

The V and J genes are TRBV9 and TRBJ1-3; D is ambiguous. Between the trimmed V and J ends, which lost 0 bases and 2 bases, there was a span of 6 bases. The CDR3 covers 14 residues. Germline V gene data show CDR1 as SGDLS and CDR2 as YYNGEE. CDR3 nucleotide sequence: TGTGCCAGCAGCGTAGCACTGACTGGAAACACCATATATTTT. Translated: CASSVALTGNTIYF.

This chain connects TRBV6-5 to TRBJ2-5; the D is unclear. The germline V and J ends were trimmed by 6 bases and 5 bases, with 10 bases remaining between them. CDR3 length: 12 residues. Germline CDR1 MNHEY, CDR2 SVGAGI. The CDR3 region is CASSSTGETQYF. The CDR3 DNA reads TGTGCCAGCAGCTCTACTGGGGAGACCCAGTACTTC.

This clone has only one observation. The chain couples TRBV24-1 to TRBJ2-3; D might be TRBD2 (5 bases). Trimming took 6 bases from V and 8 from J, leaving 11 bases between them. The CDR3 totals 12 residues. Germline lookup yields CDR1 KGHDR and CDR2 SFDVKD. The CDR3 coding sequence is TGTGCCACCAGTCCCCGGGGTAGTACGCAGTATTTT. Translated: CATSPRGSTQYF.

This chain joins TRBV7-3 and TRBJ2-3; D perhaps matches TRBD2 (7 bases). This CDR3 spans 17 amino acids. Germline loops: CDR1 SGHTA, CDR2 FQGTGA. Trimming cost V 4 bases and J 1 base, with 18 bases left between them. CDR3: CASSSSSLGGGTDTQYF. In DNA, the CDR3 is TGTGCCAGCAGCTCCTCGTCTCTAGGGGGGGGCACAGATACGCAGTATTTT.

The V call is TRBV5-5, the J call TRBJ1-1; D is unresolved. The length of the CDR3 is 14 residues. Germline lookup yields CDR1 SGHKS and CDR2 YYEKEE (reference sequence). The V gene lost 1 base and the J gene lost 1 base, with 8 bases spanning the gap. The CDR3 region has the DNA TGTGCCAGCAGCTTGCTGGGTCAGAACACTGAAGCTTTCTTT. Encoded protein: CASSLLGQNTEAFF.